The next 2 T cell receptor beta chains were all read from a single sample in a study of cytomegalovirus exposure and HLA in healthy donors. PCR involved 60 Vbeta and 13 Jbeta primers. Clones were sequenced by immunoSEQ multiplex PCR, and TCRdb holds only the in-frame ones, with some missing. Among about 51,000 clones listed, roughly four fifths were seen once. Sequenced: PBMCs. All receptors come from a boy under 18 in good health and CMV-seropositive.

CDR3 sequence reads: CASRPWTGNNQPQHF. CDR3 nucleotides: TGCGCCAGCAGGCCTTGGACAGGGAACAATCAGCCCCAGCATTTT. This rearrangement joins TRBV4-1 to TRBJ1-5; 8 bases align to TRBD1. Germline loops: CDR1 MGHRA, CDR2 YSYEKL. V lost 6 bases and J lost 3; bases outside the gene matches: 7. The CDR3 runs to 15 residues.

The chain links TRBV10-1 to TRBJ2-7, with D tentatively TRBD2 (6 bases). The germline CDR1 and CDR2 sequences are WNHNN and SYGVQD (reference sequence). This CDR3 has 14 residues. Trimming took 0 bases from V and 4 from J, leaving 10 bases between them. The CDR3 loop reads CASSESLGTYEQYF. In nucleotides, the CDR3 is TGCGCCAGCAGTGAGTCTCTGGGGACTTACGAGCAGTACTTC.